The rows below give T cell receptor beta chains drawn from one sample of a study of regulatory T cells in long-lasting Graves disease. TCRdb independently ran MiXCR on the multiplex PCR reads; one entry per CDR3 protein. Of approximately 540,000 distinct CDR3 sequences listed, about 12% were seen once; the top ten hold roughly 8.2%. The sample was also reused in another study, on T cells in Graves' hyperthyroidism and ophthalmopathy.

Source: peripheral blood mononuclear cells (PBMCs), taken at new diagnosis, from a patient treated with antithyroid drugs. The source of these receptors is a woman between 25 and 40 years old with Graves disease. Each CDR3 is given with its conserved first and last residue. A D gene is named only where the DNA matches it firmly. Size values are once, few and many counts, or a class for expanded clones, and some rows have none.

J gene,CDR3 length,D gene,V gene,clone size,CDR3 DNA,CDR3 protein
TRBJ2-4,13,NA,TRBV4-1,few,TGCGCCAGCAGCCAAGGGACCGGGACCGCGTTATCTTTC,CASSQGTGTALSF
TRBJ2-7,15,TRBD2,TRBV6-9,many,TGTGCCAGCAGTTATTCCGGGACTAGCTCCTACGAGCAGTACTTC,CASSYSGTSSYEQYF
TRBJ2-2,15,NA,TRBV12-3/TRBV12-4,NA,TGTGCCAGCAGCCGCAGGGGTTTGAACACCGGGGAGCTGTTTTTT,CASSRRGLNTGELFF
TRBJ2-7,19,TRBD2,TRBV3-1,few,TGTGCCAGCAGCCAAGAGAGACTAGCGGGACTCTCCAGCTCCTACGAGCAGTACTTC,CASSQERLAGLSSSYEQYF
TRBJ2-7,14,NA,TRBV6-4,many,TGTGCCAGCAGTTACATCGGCAGGGGCTACGAGCAGTACTTC,CASSYIGRGYEQYF
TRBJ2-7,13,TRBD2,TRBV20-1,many,TGCAGTGTCGCACCAGGGACTATAGGGGAGCAGTACTTC,CSVAPGTIGEQYF
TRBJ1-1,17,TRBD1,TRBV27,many,TGTGCCAGCAGGCCAGGGGGCTTATGGGGGAGGAACACTGAAGCTTTCTTT,CASRPGGLWGRNTEAFF
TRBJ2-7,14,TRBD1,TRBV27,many,TGTGCCAGCAGGCTAACAGGGGGTCCCTACGAGCAGTACTTC,CASRLTGGPYEQYF
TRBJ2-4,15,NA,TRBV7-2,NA,TGTGCCAGCAGCTTAACCGGGGCGGAGTTAAACATTCAGTACTTC,CASSLTGAELNIQYF
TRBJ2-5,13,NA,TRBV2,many,TGTGCCAGCAACACTCACATATCGATGACCCAGTACTTC,CASNTHISMTQYF
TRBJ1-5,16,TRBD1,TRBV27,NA,TGTGCCAGCAGTCCCAACAGGGGGCTGTGGAATCAGCCCCAGCATTTT,CASSPNRGLWNQPQHF
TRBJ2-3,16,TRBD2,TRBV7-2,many,TGTGCCAGCAGCTGGGGTAGCGGGACACCCACAGATACGCAGTATTTT,CASSWGSGTPTDTQYF
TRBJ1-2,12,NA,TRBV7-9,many,TGTGCCAGCAGTTCTAGTGTAGGAGGCTACACCTTC,CASSSSVGGYTF
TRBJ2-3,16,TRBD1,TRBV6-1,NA,TGTGCCAGCAGACGCTTTGACAGGGCTAGCACAGATACGCAGTATTTT,CASRRFDRASTDTQYF
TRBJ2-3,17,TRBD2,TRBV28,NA,TGTGCCAGTCCGCCTAGCGGGAGCCCACTACCCACAGATACGCAGTATTTT,CASPPSGSPLPTDTQYF
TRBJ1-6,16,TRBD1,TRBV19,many,TGTGCCAGTAGTCCCCTCGACAGGGTTATCGGTTCACCCCTCCACTTT,CASSPLDRVIGSPLHF
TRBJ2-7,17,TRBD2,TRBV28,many,TGTGCCAGCAGTGCAACGCCGGGGTATAGCGGGAGTGGCGAGCAGTACTTC,CASSATPGYSGSGEQYF
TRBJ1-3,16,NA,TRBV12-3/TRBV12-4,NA,TGTGCCAGCAGTTTAGCGGGGACGGCGGTAGGGGCCACCATATATTTT,CASSLAGTAVGATIYF
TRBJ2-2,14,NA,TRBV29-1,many,TGCAGCGTTAAGACGGAAGCGAACACCGGGGAGCTGTTTTTT,CSVKTEANTGELFF
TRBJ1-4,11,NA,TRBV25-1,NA,TGTGCCAGTGGGGTTCGGGAAAAACTGTTTTTT,CASGVREKLFF
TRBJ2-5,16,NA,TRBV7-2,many,TGTGCCAGCAGCCGCGTGGGCAGGTCGGGCGTCGAGACCCAGTACTTC,CASSRVGRSGVETQYF
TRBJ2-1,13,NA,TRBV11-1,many,TGTGCCAGCAGCTTAGAACAGAACAATGAGCAGTTCTTC,CASSLEQNNEQFF
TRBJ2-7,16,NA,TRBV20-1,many,TGCAGTGCTAGAGAATGGGAACGGGAGTGGTCCTACGAGCAGTACTTC,CSAREWEREWSYEQYF
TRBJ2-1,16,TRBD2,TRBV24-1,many,TGTGCCACCAGTGACCGGACTAGCGGGAGCTACAATGAGCAGTTCTTC,CATSDRTSGSYNEQFF
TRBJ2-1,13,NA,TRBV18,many,TGTGCCAGCTCCTTCGACAATCACCAGGAGCAGTTCTTC,CASSFDNHQEQFF
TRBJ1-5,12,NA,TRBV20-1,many,TGCAGTGCTAATAGGGGGGATCAGCCCCAGCATTTT,CSANRGDQPQHF